The count of the clone carrying this T cell receptor beta chain is one. This entry belongs to a study of blood T cell repertoires in COVID-19. About the study: From the United States, Italy and Spain came samples of acute and convalescent COVID-19.

Per the original methods: Cell counts per sample came from amplifying reference gene primers. Profiled with immunoSEQ multiplex PCR; TCRdb holds only in-frame clones, not every one. The DNA was the basis for D and trimming; V, J and clone size are from that table. The sample gives over 150,000 clones, approximately 86% of which show up once; approximately 8.2% is in the top ten. The CDR3 sequence is 17 residues long. Trimming stripped 8 bases from V and 1 base from J, with 21 bases between. The gene calls are TRBV6-7 and TRBJ1-5; TRBD1 might be the D (6 bases). TRBV6-7 is marked as an open reading frame, function uncertain. This receptor was obtained from a woman at least 80 years old with COVID-19, enrolled during active disease. The specimen sequenced was peripheral blood. The CDR3 bases are TGTGCCAGCCCTACCCTCCTCAGGGGAGAAAGCAATCAGCCCCAGCATTTT. Encoded protein: CASPTLLRGESNQPQHF.